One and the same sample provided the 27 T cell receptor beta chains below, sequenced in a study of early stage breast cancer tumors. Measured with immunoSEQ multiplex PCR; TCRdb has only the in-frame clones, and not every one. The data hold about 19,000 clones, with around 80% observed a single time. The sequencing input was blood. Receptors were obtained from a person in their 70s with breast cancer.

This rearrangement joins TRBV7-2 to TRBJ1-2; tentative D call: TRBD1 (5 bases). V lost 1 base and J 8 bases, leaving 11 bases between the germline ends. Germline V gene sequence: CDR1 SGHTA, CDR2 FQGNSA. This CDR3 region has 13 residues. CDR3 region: CASSLDRTGGYTF. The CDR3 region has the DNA TGTGCCAGCAGCTTAGACAGGACCGGAGGCTACACCTTC.

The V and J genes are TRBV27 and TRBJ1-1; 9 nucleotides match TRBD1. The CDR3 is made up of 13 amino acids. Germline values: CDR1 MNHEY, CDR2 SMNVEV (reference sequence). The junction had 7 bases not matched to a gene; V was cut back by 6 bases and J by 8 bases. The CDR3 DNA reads TGTGCCAGCAGATATACAGGGGGCACCGAAGCTTTCTTT. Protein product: CASRYTGGTEAFF.

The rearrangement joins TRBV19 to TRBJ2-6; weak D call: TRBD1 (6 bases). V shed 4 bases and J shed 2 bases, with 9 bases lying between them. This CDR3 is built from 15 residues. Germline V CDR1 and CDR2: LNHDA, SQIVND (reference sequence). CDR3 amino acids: CASSSTGTGANVLTF. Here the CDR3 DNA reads TGTGCCAGTAGTAGCACAGGGACTGGGGCCAACGTCCTGACTTTC.

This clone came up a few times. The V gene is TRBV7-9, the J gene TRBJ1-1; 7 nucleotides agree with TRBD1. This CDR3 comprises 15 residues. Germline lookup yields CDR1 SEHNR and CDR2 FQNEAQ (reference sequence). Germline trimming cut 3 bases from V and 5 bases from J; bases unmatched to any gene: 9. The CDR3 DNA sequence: TGTGCCAGCAGCTTGGAAGGCAGGGGGAGAACTGAAGCTTTCTTT. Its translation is CASSLEGRGRTEAFF.

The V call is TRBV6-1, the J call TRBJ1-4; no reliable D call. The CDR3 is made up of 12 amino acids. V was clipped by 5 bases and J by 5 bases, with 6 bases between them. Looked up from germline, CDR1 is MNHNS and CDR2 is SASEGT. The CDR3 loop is CASSPLNEKLFF. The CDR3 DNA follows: TGTGCCAGCAGTCCCCTAAATGAAAAACTGTTTTTT.

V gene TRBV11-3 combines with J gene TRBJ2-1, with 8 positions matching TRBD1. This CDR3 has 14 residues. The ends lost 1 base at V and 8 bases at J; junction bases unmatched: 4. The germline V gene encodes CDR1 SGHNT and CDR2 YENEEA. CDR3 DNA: TGTGCCAGCAGCTTAGGACAGGGGTTGGATGAGCAGTTCTTC. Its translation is CASSLGQGLDEQFF.

The CDR3: CASRVGGGRNEQFF. DNA of the CDR3: TGTGCCAGCAGAGTGGGCGGGGGGAGGAATGAGCAGTTCTTC. The genes are TRBV4-2 and TRBJ2-1; 8 bases are a match to TRBD2. Looked up from germline, CDR1 is LGHNA and CDR2 is YNFKEQ. The CDR3 is 14 amino acids. J lost 7 bases, V lost 6 bases, and 8 bases had no gene match.

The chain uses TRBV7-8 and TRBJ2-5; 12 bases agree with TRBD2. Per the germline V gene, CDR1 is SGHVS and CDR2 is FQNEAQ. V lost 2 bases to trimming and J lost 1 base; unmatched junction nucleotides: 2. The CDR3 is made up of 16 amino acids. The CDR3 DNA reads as TGTGCCAGCAGCTTAACTAGCGGGGGGCCCCAAGAGACCCAGTACTTC. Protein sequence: CASSLTSGGPQETQYF.

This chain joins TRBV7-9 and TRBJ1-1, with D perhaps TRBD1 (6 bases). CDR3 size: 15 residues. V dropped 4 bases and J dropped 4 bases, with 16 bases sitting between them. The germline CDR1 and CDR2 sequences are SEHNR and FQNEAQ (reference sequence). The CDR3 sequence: CASSSRGGEITEAFF. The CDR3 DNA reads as TGTGCCAGCAGCTCCCGAGGGGGGGAGATCACTGAAGCTTTCTTT.

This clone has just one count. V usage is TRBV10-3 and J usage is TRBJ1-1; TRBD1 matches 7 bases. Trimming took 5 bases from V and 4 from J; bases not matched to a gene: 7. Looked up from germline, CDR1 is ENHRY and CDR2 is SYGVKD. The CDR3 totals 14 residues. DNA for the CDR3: TGTGCCATCAGTACCGGACAGGACCGCACTGAAGCTTTCTTT. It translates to CAISTGQDRTEAFF.

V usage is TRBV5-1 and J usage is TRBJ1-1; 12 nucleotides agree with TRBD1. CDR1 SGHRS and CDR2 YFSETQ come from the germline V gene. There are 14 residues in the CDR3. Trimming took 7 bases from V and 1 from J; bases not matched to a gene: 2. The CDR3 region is CASGTGGPNTEAFF. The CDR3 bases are TGCGCCAGCGGGACAGGGGGCCCGAACACTGAAGCTTTCTTT.

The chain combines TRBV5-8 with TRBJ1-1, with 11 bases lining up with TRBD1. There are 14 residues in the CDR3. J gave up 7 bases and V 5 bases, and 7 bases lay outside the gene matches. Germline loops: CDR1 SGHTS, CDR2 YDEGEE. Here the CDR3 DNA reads TGTGCCAGCAGTACGGACAGGGGGCTCAATGAAGCTTTCTTT. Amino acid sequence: CASSTDRGLNEAFF.

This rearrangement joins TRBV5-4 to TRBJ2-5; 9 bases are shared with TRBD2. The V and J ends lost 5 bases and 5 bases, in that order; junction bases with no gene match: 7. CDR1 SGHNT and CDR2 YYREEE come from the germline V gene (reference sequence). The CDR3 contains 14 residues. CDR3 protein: CASRPAGGPETQYF. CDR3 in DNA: TGTGCCAGCAGACCGGCGGGGGGGCCGGAGACCCAGTACTTC.

CDR3 sequence: CASSFRGDSLEQYF. CDR3 nucleotides: TGTGCCAGCAGCTTTCGGGGAGACTCGCTCGAGCAGTACTTC. V usage is TRBV5-8 and J usage is TRBJ2-7; D is perhaps TRBD2 (5 bases). V was clipped by 2 bases and J by 6 bases, with 15 bases between them. This CDR3 spans 14 amino acids. Germline CDR1 reads SGHTS; CDR2 reads YDEGEE. The full variable domain, with the rest looked up from reference TRBV5-8 and TRBJ2-7, is EAGVTQSPTHLIKTRGQQATLRCSPISGHTSVYWYQQALGLGLQFLLWYDEGEERNRGNFPPRFSGRQFPNYSSELNVNALELEDSALYLCASSFRGDSLEQYFGPGTRLTVT.

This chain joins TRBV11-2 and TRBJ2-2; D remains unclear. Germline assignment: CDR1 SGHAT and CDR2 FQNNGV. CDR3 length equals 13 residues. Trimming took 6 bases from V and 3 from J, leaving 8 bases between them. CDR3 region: CASSSRYTGELFF. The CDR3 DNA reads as TGTGCCAGCAGTTCTAGGTACACCGGGGAGCTGTTTTTT.

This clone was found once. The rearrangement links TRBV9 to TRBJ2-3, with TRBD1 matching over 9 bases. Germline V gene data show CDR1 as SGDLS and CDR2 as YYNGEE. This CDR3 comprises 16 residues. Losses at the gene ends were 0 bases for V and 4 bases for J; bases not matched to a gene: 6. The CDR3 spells CASSVVGQGAPDTQYF. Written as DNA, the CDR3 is TGTGCCAGCAGCGTAGTGGGACAGGGCGCTCCAGATACGCAGTATTTT.

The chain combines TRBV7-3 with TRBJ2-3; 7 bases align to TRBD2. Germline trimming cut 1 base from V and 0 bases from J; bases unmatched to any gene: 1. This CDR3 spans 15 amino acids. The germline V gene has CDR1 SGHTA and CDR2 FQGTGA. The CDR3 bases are TGTGCCAGCAGCTTAAGCGGGGGTAGCACAGATACGCAGTATTTT. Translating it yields CASSLSGGSTDTQYF.

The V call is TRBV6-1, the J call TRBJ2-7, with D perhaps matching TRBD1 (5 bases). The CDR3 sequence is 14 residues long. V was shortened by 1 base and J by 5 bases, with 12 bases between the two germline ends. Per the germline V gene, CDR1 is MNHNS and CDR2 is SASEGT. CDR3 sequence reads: CASSEVAGSHEQYF. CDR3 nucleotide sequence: TGTGCCAGCAGTGAAGTAGCAGGGTCGCACGAGCAGTACTTC.

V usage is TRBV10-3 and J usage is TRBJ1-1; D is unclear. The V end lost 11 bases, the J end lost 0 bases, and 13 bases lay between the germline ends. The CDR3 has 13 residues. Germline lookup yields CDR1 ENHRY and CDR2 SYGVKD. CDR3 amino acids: CASPGSMNTEAFF. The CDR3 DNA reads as TGTGCCTCCCCCGGGTCGATGAACACTGAAGCTTTCTTT.

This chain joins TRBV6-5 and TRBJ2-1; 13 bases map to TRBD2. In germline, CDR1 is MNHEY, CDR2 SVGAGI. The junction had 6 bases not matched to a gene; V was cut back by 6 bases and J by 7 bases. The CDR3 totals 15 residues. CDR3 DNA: TGTGCCAGCAGACAAGGGACTAGCGGGGATAATGAGCAGTTCTTC. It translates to CASRQGTSGDNEQFF.

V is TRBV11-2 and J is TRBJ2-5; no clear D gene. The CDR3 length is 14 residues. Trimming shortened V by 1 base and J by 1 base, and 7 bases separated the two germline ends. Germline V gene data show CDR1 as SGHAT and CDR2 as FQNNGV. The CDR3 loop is CASSLVNFQETQYF. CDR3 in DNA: TGTGCCAGCAGCTTAGTAAACTTCCAAGAGACCCAGTACTTC. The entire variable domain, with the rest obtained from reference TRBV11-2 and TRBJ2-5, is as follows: EAGVAQSPRYKIIEKRQSVAFWCNPISGHATLYWYQQILGQGPKLLIQFQNNGVVDDSQLPKDRFSAERLKGVDSTLKIQPAKLEDSAVYLCASSLVNFQETQYFGPGTRLLVL.

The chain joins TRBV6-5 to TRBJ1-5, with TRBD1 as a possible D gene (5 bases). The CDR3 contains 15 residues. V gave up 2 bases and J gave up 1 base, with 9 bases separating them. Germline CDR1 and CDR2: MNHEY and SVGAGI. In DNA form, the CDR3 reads TGTGCCAGCAGTTACGGGGGGGGGAGCAATCAGCCCCAGCATTTT. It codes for CASSYGGGSNQPQHF.

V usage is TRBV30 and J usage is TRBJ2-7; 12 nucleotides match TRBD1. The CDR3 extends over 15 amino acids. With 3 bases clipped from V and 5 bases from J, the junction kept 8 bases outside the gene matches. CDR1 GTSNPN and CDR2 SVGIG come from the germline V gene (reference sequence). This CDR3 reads CAWSALGTGGDEQYF. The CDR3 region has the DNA TGTGCCTGGAGCGCCCTCGGGACAGGGGGCGACGAGCAGTACTTC.

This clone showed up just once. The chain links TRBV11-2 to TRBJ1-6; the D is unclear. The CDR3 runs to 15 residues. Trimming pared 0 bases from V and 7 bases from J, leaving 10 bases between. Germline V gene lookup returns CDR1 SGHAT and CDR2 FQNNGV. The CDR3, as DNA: TGTGCCAGCAGCTTAGATCCAGGAAAAAATTCACCCCTCCACTTT. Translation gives CASSLDPGKNSPLHF.

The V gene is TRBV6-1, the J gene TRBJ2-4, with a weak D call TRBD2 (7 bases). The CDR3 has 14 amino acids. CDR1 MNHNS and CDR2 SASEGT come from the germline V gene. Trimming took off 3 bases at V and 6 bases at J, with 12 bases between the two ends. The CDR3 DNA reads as TGTGCCAGCAGTGAGCGAGGGGGGGCAAACATTCAGTACTTC. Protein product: CASSERGGANIQYF.

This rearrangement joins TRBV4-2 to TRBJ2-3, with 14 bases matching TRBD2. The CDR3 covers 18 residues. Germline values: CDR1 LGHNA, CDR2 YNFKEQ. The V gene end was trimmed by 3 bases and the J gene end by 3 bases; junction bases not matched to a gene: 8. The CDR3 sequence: CASSQMAGLAGGTDTQYF. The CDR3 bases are TGTGCCAGCAGCCAGATGGCTGGACTAGCGGGGGGAACAGATACGCAGTATTTT.

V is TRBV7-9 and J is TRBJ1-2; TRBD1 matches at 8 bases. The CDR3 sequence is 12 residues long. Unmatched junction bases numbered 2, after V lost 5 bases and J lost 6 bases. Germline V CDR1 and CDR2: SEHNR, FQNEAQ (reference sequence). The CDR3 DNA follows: TGTGCCAGCAGCAACAGGGGGAATGGCTACACCTTC. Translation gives CASSNRGNGYTF.